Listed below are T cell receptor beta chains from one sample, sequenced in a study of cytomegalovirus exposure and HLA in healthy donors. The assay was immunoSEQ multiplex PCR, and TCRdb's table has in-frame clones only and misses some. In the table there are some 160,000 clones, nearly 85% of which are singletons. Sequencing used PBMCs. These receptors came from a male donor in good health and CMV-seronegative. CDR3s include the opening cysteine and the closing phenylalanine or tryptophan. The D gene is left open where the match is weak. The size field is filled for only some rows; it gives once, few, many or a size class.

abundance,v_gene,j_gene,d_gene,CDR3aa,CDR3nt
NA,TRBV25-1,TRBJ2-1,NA,CASTQINFDEQFF,TGTGCCAGCACCCAGATCAATTTTGATGAGCAGTTCTTC
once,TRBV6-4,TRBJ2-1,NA,CASSQSLSRANEQFF,TGTGCCAGCAGTCAATCTCTCTCTAGAGCCAATGAGCAGTTCTTC
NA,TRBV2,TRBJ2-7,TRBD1,CASRAMGQLGAHEQYF,TGTGCCAGCAGGGCCATGGGACAGCTGGGGGCCCACGAGCAGTACTTC
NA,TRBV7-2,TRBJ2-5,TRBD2,CASSLRPLAGQETQYF,TGTGCCAGCAGCTTAAGGCCACTAGCGGGTCAAGAGACCCAGTACTTC
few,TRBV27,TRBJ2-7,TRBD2,CASSFMGTSGSRHEQYF,TGTGCCAGCAGTTTTATGGGTACTAGCGGGAGTAGGCACGAGCAGTACTTC
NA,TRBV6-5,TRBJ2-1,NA,CASSYWESSYNEQFF,TGTGCCAGCAGTTACTGGGAGAGCTCCTACAATGAGCAGTTCTTC
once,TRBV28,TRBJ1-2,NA,CASSLFGKVAFGYTF,TGTGCCAGCAGTTTATTCGGGAAAGTAGCTTTTGGCTACACCTTC
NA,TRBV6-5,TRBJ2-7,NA,CASRDFSSSYEQYF,TGTGCCAGCAGAGATTTTAGCAGCTCCTACGAGCAGTACTTC
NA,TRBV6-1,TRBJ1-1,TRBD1,CASSEVGQGAWNTEAFF,TGTGCCAGCAGTGAAGTGGGACAGGGGGCTTGGAACACTGAAGCTTTCTTT
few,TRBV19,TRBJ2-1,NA,CASTVAGGSEQFF,TGTGCCAGTACAGTAGCAGGGGGGTCTGAGCAGTTCTTC